This TCR beta chain was sequenced during a study of blood T cell repertoires in COVID-19. On the study more broadly: Spain, Italy and the United States supplied samples that represented acute and convalescent COVID-19. T cells, B-cell-depleted T cells, or PBMCs provided the cDNA or gDNA that served as material.

In the authors' methods: Amplification with reference gene primers provided the estimates of nucleated cell counts. Profiling relied on immunoSEQ multiplex PCR, and the TCRdb table lists in-frame clones only, not all of them. The V and J calls and clone size were taken over from that table, and D and trimming were inferred from the DNA. Of 61,000 or so clones listed, about 80% are singletons. J lost 0 bases, V lost 4 bases, and 5 bases had no gene match. The CDR3 loop spans 16 amino acids. The germline gives CDR1 SGHTA, CDR2 FQGNSA. The rearrangement links TRBV7-2 to TRBJ2-1; 8 bases are a match to TRBD2. The TCR sequence derives from a woman older than 75 with acute or convalescent COVID-19. The sequenced material came from peripheral blood. The CDR3 DNA is TGTGCCAGCAGCTCAAGCGGGGGAAGCTCCTACAATGAGCAGTTCTTC. This translates into CASSSSGGSSYNEQFF.